Listed below are T cell receptor beta chains from one sample, sequenced in a study of blood T cell repertoires in COVID-19. Clones were read by immunoSEQ multiplex PCR, and TCRdb kept only the in-frame ones, dropping some. The table lists fewer than 400,000 clones, roughly 89% of them singletons, with 1.5% to 2% in the top ten. Sequencing used PBMCs or T cells enriched from blood (not recorded which). The receptors were sampled from a woman aged 25-40 years who had recovered from COVID-19. CDR3s include the opening cysteine and the closing phenylalanine or tryptophan. Each record gives: J gene, V gene, clone size, D gene, CDR3 protein, CDR3 DNA. D genes are given only for firm matches. The size of a clone is reported for some rows only, either as once, few or many, or as a class for expanded clones.

TRBJ1-1 TRBV5-1 . TRBD1 CASSWGQQNTEAFF TGCGCCAGCAGCTGGGGACAGCAGAACACTGAAGCTTTCTTT
TRBJ1-4 TRBV27 . . CASSLGDRSNEKLFF TGTGCCAGCAGTTTAGGCGACAGGTCTAATGAAAAACTGTTTTTT
TRBJ2-1 TRBV5-8 . . CASSLGLNEQFF TGTGCCAGCAGCTTGGGTCTAAATGAGCAGTTCTTC
TRBJ2-1 TRBV2 . TRBD2 CASSGGTSGYEQFF TGTGCCAGCAGTGGGGGGACTAGCGGGTATGAGCAGTTCTTC
TRBJ1-5 TRBV28 . . CASILQMGAHQPQHF TGTGCCAGCATTCTCCAGATGGGGGCACATCAGCCCCAGCATTTT
TRBJ2-7 TRBV2 . . CASLTSLFNYEQYF TGTGCCAGCCTAACTAGTCTCTTCAACTACGAGCAGTACTTC
TRBJ2-2 TRBV6-1 . TRBD2 CASSEVPAGGPGTGELFF TGTGCCAGCAGTGAAGTCCCAGCGGGGGGGCCGGGCACCGGGGAGCTGTTTTTT
TRBJ2-2 TRBV4-3 . TRBD1 CASSHLRQGPTGELFF TGCGCCAGCAGCCATTTACGACAGGGGCCTACCGGGGAGCTGTTTTTT
TRBJ2-3 TRBV24-1 . . CATSDFDYSTDTQYF TGTGCCACCAGCGATTTCGACTACAGCACAGATACGCAGTATTTT
TRBJ2-7 TRBV10-1 . TRBD2 CASSGNFGTSGRLTQYF TGCGCCAGCAGTGGAAACTTCGGGACTAGCGGGAGGTTAACGCAGTACTTC
TRBJ2-7 TRBV5-1 . TRBD1 CASSLSQGAISYEQYF TGCGCCAGCAGCTTGTCGCAGGGGGCCATATCCTACGAGCAGTACTTC
TRBJ1-5 TRBV19 . . CASSQQGSNQPQHF TGTGCCAGTAGTCAACAGGGAAGCAATCAGCCCCAGCATTTT
TRBJ2-3 TRBV7-8 once . CASSLEAGPSTDTQYF TGTGCCAGCAGCTTAGAGGCGGGGCCGAGCACAGATACGCAGTATTTT
TRBJ2-1 TRBV12-3/TRBV12-4 . . CASSFLNEQFF TGTGCCAGCAGTTTCTTGAATGAGCAGTTCTTC
TRBJ1-2 TRBV2 . . CASSDLSSYNYGYTF TGTGCCAGCAGTGACCTTAGCAGTTATAACTATGGCTACACCTTC
TRBJ2-7 TRBV28 few TRBD2 CASRLAGLNYEQYF TGTGCCAGCAGGCTAGCGGGATTGAACTACGAGCAGTACTTC
TRBJ1-1 TRBV27 . . CASSFAGVGGVTEAFF TGTGCCAGCAGTTTCGCCGGGGTGGGAGGAGTCACTGAAGCTTTCTTT
TRBJ1-2 TRBV18 . . CASSPEMEGYTF TGTGCCAGCTCACCTGAGATGGAGGGCTACACCTTC
TRBJ1-2 TRBV7-3 . . CASSPNEGRVGGYTF TGTGCCAGCAGCCCGAACGAGGGAAGGGTGGGCGGCTACACCTTC
TRBJ2-7 TRBV5-1 . TRBD2 CASSLGAGVSEQYF TGCGCCAGCAGCTTGGGGGCGGGAGTGTCCGAGCAGTACTTC
TRBJ1-1 TRBV29-1 . . CSVVAVQVVTEAFF TGCAGCGTTGTGGCAGTTCAGGTCGTCACTGAAGCTTTCTTT